These 28 T cell receptor beta chains were all obtained from the same sample, sequenced in a study of blood T cell repertoires in COVID-19. TCRdb's copy holds only in-frame clones and misses some; the assay was immunoSEQ multiplex PCR. This sample has over 85,000 clones, with about 80% found just once. The source material was peripheral blood. These receptor sequences come from a man in his 70s with acute or convalescent COVID-19.

This clone came up once. The chain carries TRBV7-8 and TRBJ2-7; possibly TRBD2 for D (5 bases). Per the germline V gene, CDR1 is SGHVS and CDR2 is FQNEAQ. The length of the CDR3 is 17 residues. Trimming removed 1 base from V and 1 base from J, with 17 bases in between. The CDR3 bases are TGTGCCAGCAGCTTAGTGGTGGGGAAGCGAGGGTCCTACGAGCAGTACTTC. Protein: CASSLVVGKRGSYEQYF.

The chain couples TRBV13 to TRBJ1-4; 7 bases match TRBD1. The V gene end was trimmed by 2 bases and the J gene end by 7 bases; junction bases not matched to a gene: 4. The CDR3 has 14 residues. Germline assignment: CDR1 PRHDT and CDR2 FYEKMQ (reference sequence). In DNA, the CDR3 is TGTGCCAGCAGCTTAAGACAGGGAGGTGAAAAACTGTTTTTT. Protein: CASSLRQGGEKLFF. The full variable domain, in which reference TRBV13 and TRBJ1-4 provide the parts outside the CDR3, is AAGVIQSPRHLIKEKRETATLKCYPIPRHDTVYWYQQGPGQDPQFLISFYEKMQSDKGSIPDRFSAQQFSDYHSELNMSSLELGDSALYFCASSLRQGGEKLFFGSGTQLSVL.

The genes are TRBV27 and TRBJ2-7; maybe TRBD1 (6 bases). Trimming left V 6 bases short and J 0 bases short, with 21 bases between. CDR3 size: 17 residues. CDR1 and CDR2 (germline): MNHEY, SMNVEV (reference sequence). CDR3 residues: CASSQDPGTQGSYEQYF. As DNA, the CDR3 is TGTGCCAGCAGCCAGGATCCCGGGACACAAGGCTCCTACGAGCAGTACTTC.

This chain links TRBV27 with TRBJ1-6; D not certain. The CDR3 loop spans 14 amino acids. V was shortened by 6 bases and J by 4 bases, with 10 bases between the two germline ends. Looked up from germline, CDR1 is MNHEY and CDR2 is SMNVEV (reference sequence). As DNA, the CDR3 is TGTGCCAGCAGGCGGGCAGATTATAATTCACCCCTCCACTTT. Its protein product is CASRRADYNSPLHF.

This clone was seen a handful of times. This chain connects TRBV7-8 to TRBJ2-1; possibly TRBD1 for D (5 bases). Germline assignment: CDR1 SGHVS and CDR2 FQNEAQ. The CDR3 consists of 16 residues. The V end lost 4 bases, the J end lost 0 bases, and 13 bases lay between the germline ends. CDR3: CASSSYRISSYNEQFF. The CDR3 DNA sequence: TGTGCCAGCAGCTCGTACAGGATAAGCTCCTACAATGAGCAGTTCTTC.

This sequence joins TRBV30 and TRBJ2-2, with D possibly TRBD2 on 6 matching bases. V was trimmed by 4 bases and J by 7 bases, leaving 16 bases between them. Germline-derived CDR1 and CDR2 are GTSNPN and SVGIG (reference sequence). The CDR3 extends over 14 amino acids. In DNA, the CDR3 is TGTGCCTGGATGGCCTGGGGGGTGCACGGGGAGCTGTTTTTT. This encodes CAWMAWGVHGELFF.

On this clone: A read error may produce the germline difference seen at one junction end. This chain joins TRBV7-7 and TRBJ1-6, with D possibly matching TRBD1 (5 bases). The CDR3 totals 13 residues. CDR1 is SSHAT and CDR2 is FNYEAQ in the germline V gene (reference sequence). For the CDR3, the DNA is TGTGCTAGCAGCCCCGGAGGGGACTCACCCCTCCACTTT. It codes for CASSPGGDSPLHF.

This clone appeared a few times. The V call is TRBV7-9, the J call TRBJ1-2; TRBD1 matches 11 bases. The CDR3 has 13 amino acids. The V gene's germline CDR1 is SEHNR and CDR2 FQNEAQ (reference sequence). The trim removed 6 bases at V and 6 bases at J, leaving 3 bases unmatched. CDR3 sequence: CASRRDRGNGYTF. For the CDR3, the DNA is TGTGCCAGCAGGCGGGACAGGGGGAATGGCTACACCTTC.

The chain combines TRBV27 with TRBJ1-3; TRBD1 matches at 8 bases. Germline loops: CDR1 MNHEY, CDR2 SMNVEV (reference sequence). The CDR3 runs to 16 residues. After removal of 5 bases from V and 3 bases from J, the junction contained 9 bases not matched to a gene. CDR3 in amino acids: CASSTGTGRGGNTIYF. The CDR3 DNA reads as TGTGCCAGCAGTACCGGGACAGGACGTGGTGGAAACACCATATATTTT.

The rearrangement links TRBV6-5 to TRBJ1-3; 7 bases are a match to TRBD1. The germline CDR1 and CDR2 sequences are MNHEY and SVGAGI. This CDR3 region has 13 residues. V trimming: 6 bases; J trimming: 5 bases; junction bases outside the gene matches: 4. The CDR3 reads CASRDRVRNTIYF. The CDR3 bases are TGTGCCAGCAGAGACAGGGTTAGAAACACCATATATTTT.

This clone was seen a few times. The V gene is TRBV6-5, the J gene TRBJ1-4; no clear D. Germline CDR1 and CDR2: MNHEY and SVGAGI. The CDR3 runs to 16 residues. Trimming cost V 0 bases and J 8 bases, with 16 bases left between them. The CDR3 protein is CASSYSTRSGGEKLFF. CDR3 in DNA: TGTGCCAGCAGTTACTCGACCCGATCAGGAGGGGAAAAACTGTTTTTT.

The chain employs TRBV6-2 or TRBV6-3 and TRBJ1-3; 7 bases map to TRBD1. Trimming cost V 6 bases and J 2 bases; bases outside gene matches: 4. The germline CDR1 and CDR2 sequences are MNHEY and SVGEGT. The CDR3 has 14 residues. CDR3 amino acids: CASRYRGTGNTIYF. DNA of the CDR3: TGTGCCAGCAGATACAGGGGAACTGGAAACACCATATATTTT.

This clone was recorded once. The V call is TRBV28, the J call TRBJ1-2; D is possibly TRBD1 (6 bases). CDR1 and CDR2 (germline): MDHEN, SYDVKM. CDR3 length equals 14 residues. The V end was cut by 3 bases, the J end by 4 bases, with 12 bases between. The CDR3 DNA reads as TGTGCCAGCAGTTTGTCCCAGGGGTTCTATGGCTACACCTTC. It specifies CASSLSQGFYGYTF.

The V gene is TRBV29-1, the J gene TRBJ1-1; D is possibly TRBD1 (5 bases). In germline, CDR1 is SQVTM, CDR2 ANQGSEA. This CDR3 is 13 amino acids long. The V end lost 8 bases, the J end lost 3 bases, and 16 bases lay between the germline ends. In DNA form, the CDR3 reads TGCAGCCCCCTGGGGCAAGGCGACACTGAAGCTTTCTTT. Protein product: CSPLGQGDTEAFF.

This chain uses TRBV5-1 with TRBJ1-2, with 7 nucleotides matching TRBD1. The trim removed 0 bases at V and 1 base at J, leaving 3 bases unmatched. The CDR3 length is 15 residues. Germline CDR1 reads SGHRS; CDR2 reads YFSETQ. The CDR3: CASSLAGDSNYGYTF. The DNA for the CDR3 is TGCGCCAGCAGCTTGGCCGGGGACAGTAACTATGGCTACACCTTC.

CDR3 nucleotide sequence: TGTGCCTGGAGGACTAGCGGGAGAGGGGATGAGCAGTTCTTC. Amino acids: CAWRTSGRGDEQFF. The chain joins TRBV30 to TRBJ2-1, with TRBD2 matching over 12 bases. V shed 3 bases and J 8 bases; nucleotides not matched to a gene: 5. This CDR3 comprises 14 residues. The germline V gene encodes CDR1 GTSNPN and CDR2 SVGIG (reference sequence).

The chain is built from TRBV5-1 and TRBJ1-2; D is possibly TRBD1 (6 bases). The V gene's germline CDR1 is SGHRS and CDR2 YFSETQ. The CDR3 is made up of 15 amino acids. V was pared by 5 bases and J by 0 bases, with 14 bases between. The CDR3 bases are TGCGCCAGCAGGGTTGCCCAGGGGTCTAACTATGGCTACACCTTC. It encodes CASRVAQGSNYGYTF.

The chain joins TRBV5-4 to TRBJ2-1, with TRBD2 matching over 9 bases. This CDR3 is 16 amino acids long. After removal of 3 bases from V and 2 bases from J, the junction contained 6 bases not matched to a gene. Germline V lookup: CDR1 SGHNT, CDR2 YYREEE (reference sequence). The CDR3 protein is CASSSLAGQAYNEQFF. The CDR3, as DNA: TGTGCCAGCAGCTCCCTAGCGGGACAAGCCTACAATGAGCAGTTCTTC.

The chain employs TRBV7-2 and TRBJ2-7, with 14 bases lining up with TRBD2. Germline lookup yields CDR1 SGHTA and CDR2 FQGNSA. The CDR3 consists of 16 residues. After removal of 4 bases from V and 2 bases from J, the junction contained 4 bases not matched to a gene. The CDR3 here is CASSSMTSGRAYEQYF. For the CDR3, the DNA is TGTGCCAGCAGCTCTATGACTAGCGGGAGGGCCTACGAGCAGTACTTC.

CDR3 in amino acids: CASSVAGTVRNEKLFF. CDR3 nucleotides: TGTGCCAGCAGCGTAGCTGGGACAGTGAGAAATGAAAAACTGTTTTTT. The gene calls are TRBV9 and TRBJ1-4, with 7 nucleotides matching TRBD1. The CDR3 is 16 amino acids. Trimming removed 0 bases from V and 5 bases from J; junction bases left unmatched: 7. Per germline, CDR1 SGDLS and CDR2 YYNGEE.

The V gene is TRBV7-9, the J gene TRBJ2-7; D ambiguous. The germline gives CDR1 SEHNR, CDR2 FQNEAQ (reference sequence). The V end lost 0 bases, the J end lost 2 bases, and 17 bases lay between the germline ends. This CDR3 contains 17 residues. The CDR3 region is CASSLARQTLLTYEQYF. CDR3 in DNA: TGTGCCAGCAGCTTAGCGCGGCAGACCCTACTTACCTACGAGCAGTACTTC.

This clone appeared many times. The J gene is TRBJ2-5, the V gene TRBV6-5; a weak D match, TRBD1 (7 bases). The length of the CDR3 is 14 residues. V was clipped by 6 bases and J by 5 bases, with 16 bases between them. Germline CDR1 MNHEY, CDR2 SVGAGI. For the CDR3, the DNA is TGTGCCAGCAGCGTCAGGGGGGTCCGCGAGACCCAGTACTTC. This encodes CASSVRGVRETQYF.

The chain has TRBV19 and TRBJ2-5, with D possibly matching TRBD1 (5 bases). The V gene's germline CDR1 is LNHDA and CDR2 SQIVND (reference sequence). The CDR3 contains 12 residues. V lost 4 bases and J lost 6, with 9 bases in between. CDR3 in DNA: TGTGCCAGTAGTAGGCAGGGCCAGACCCAGTACTTC. This translates into CASSRQGQTQYF.

This sequence joins TRBV4-3 and TRBJ2-6; 9 bases match TRBD1. With V trimmed by 1 base and J by 0 bases, 13 bases remained unmatched. Germline CDR1 LGHNA, CDR2 YSLEER. The CDR3 totals 21 residues. The CDR3 bases are TGCGCCAGCAGCCAAGCGCCGCTGGGACAGGGATTATTCTCTGGGGCCAACGTCCTGACTTTC. Residues: CASSQAPLGQGLFSGANVLTF.

With respect to this clone: Other DNA sequences in this sample translate to the same CDR3. The CDR3 coding sequence is TGTGCCAGCAGCCAAGCCCGGTCACGTGGGACCCAGTACTTC. Protein product: CASSQARSRGTQYF. The chain couples TRBV3-1 (or the pseudogene TRBV3-2) to TRBJ2-5; D is unresolved. This CDR3 contains 14 residues. The V end lost 1 base, the J end lost 7 bases, and 13 bases lay between the germline ends. From germline, CDR1 is LGHDT and CDR2 YNNKEL (reference sequence).

The chain links TRBV19 to TRBJ1-5, with TRBD1 as a possible D gene (5 bases). The CDR3 loop spans 16 amino acids. The germline CDR1 and CDR2 sequences are LNHDA and SQIVND (reference sequence). The ends were cut back, 0 bases at V and 3 bases at J, with 12 bases in the middle. Here the CDR3 DNA reads TGTGCCAGTAGTATAGAGGCCAGGGCATACAATCAGCCCCAGCATTTT. Translating gives CASSIEARAYNQPQHF. The full variable domain, its missing parts supplied by reference TRBV19 and TRBJ1-5, is DGGITQSPKYLFRKEGQNVTLSCEQNLNHDAMYWYRQDPGQGLRLIYYSQIVNDFQKGDIAEGYSVSREKKESFPLTVTSAQKNPTAFYLCASSIEARAYNQPQHFGDGTRLSIL.

The V and J genes are TRBV5-1 and TRBJ1-4; 10 positions agree with TRBD1. Unmatched junction bases numbered 10, after V lost 5 bases and J lost 3 bases. The CDR3 is 17 amino acids. CDR1 is SGHRS and CDR2 is YFSETQ in the germline V gene. CDR3 bases: TGCGCCAGCAGACGGACAGGGGGAGCGTCTTCTAATGAAAAACTGTTTTTT. Translating it yields CASRRTGGASSNEKLFF.

This chain joins TRBV18 and TRBJ2-7; possibly TRBD2 for D (5 bases). Germline loops: CDR1 KGHSH, CDR2 LQKENI. Trimming pared 6 bases from V and 1 base from J, leaving 19 bases between. The CDR3 loop spans 16 amino acids. The CDR3 here is CASSPIPGSTSYEQYF. The DNA for the CDR3 is TGTGCCAGCTCTCCCATCCCGGGGTCGACTTCCTACGAGCAGTACTTC. Together with reference TRBV18 and TRBJ2-7, the CDR3 gives the full variable domain: NAGVMQNPRHLVRRRGQEARLRCSPMKGHSHVYWYRQLPEEGLKFMVYLQKENIIDESGMPKERFSAEFPKEGPSILRIQQVVRGDSAAYFCASSPIPGSTSYEQYFGPGTRLTVT.